This record looks at one TCR beta chain sequence and its context. Its antigen is undetermined. This sample was included in a study of T cell responses to AZD1222 COVID-19 vaccine. Study observations and caveats: Close to half of spike-specific TCRs reportedly recognize unmutated variant regions.

The data were produced by immunoSEQ multiplex PCR, yet TCRdb's version contains in-frame clones alone and is incomplete. The sample consists of about 110,000 clones, roughly 85% of them appearing once. V shed 0 bases and J shed 7 bases, with 17 bases lying between them. The germline gives CDR1 SGHNT, CDR2 YYREEE (reference sequence). The CDR3 runs to 15 residues. Sequencing used peripheral blood, obtained on day 0 of AZD1222 vaccination. The genes are TRBV5-4 and TRBJ2-7; either TRBD1 or TRBD2 may fit D (5 bases each). The sequence came from an adult in good health. This CDR3 is CASSLEGRAPTEQYF. CDR3 nucleotides: TGTGCCAGCAGCTTGGAGGGGAGAGCTCCTACGGAGCAGTACTTC.